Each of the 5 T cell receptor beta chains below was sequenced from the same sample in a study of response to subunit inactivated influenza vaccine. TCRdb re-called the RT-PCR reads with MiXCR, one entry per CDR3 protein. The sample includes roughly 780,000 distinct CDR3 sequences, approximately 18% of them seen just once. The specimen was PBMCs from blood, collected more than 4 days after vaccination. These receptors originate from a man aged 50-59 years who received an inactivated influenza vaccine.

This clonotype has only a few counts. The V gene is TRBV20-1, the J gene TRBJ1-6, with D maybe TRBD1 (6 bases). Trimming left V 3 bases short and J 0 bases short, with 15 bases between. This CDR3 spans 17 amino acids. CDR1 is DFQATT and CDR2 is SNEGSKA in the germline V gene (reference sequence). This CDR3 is CSARTSRGFSYNSPLHF. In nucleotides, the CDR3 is TGCAGTGCTAGGACGAGCAGGGGATTCTCCTATAATTCACCCCTCCACTTT.

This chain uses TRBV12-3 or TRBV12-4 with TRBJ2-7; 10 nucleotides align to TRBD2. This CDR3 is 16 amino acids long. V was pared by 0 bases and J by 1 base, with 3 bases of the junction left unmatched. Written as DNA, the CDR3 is TGTGCCAGCAGTTTAGCGCCTAGCGGGAGTTCCTACGAGCAGTACTTC. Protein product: CASSLAPSGSSYEQYF.

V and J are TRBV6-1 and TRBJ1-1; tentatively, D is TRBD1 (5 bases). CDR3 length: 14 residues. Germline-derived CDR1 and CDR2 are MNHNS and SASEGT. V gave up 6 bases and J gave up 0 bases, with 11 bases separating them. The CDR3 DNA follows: TGTGCCAGCAGACGACAGCTAATGAACACTGAAGCTTTCTTT. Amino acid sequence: CASRRQLMNTEAFF.

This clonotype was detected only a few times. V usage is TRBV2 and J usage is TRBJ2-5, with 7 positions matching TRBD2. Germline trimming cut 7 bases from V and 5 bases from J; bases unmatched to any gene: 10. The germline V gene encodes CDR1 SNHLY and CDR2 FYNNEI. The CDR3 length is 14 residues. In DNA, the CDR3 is TGTGCCAGCAACCTCTGGGGGGGTTCCGAGACCCAGTACTTC. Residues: CASNLWGGSETQYF. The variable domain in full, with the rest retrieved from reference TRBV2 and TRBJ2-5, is EPEVTQTPSHQVTQMGQEVILRCVPISNHLYFYWYRQILGQKVEFLVSFYNNEISEKSEIFDDQFSVERPDGSNFTLKIRSTKLEDSAMYFCASNLWGGSETQYFGPGTRLLVL.

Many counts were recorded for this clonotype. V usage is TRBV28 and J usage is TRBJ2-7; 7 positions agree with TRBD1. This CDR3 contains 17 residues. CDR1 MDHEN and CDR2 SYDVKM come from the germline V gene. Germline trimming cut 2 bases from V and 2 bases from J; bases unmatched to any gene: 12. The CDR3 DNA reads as TGTGCCAGCAGTTTAAGGTCCCTGGGACAGCTAACCTACGAGCAGTACTTC. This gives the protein CASSLRSLGQLTYEQYF.